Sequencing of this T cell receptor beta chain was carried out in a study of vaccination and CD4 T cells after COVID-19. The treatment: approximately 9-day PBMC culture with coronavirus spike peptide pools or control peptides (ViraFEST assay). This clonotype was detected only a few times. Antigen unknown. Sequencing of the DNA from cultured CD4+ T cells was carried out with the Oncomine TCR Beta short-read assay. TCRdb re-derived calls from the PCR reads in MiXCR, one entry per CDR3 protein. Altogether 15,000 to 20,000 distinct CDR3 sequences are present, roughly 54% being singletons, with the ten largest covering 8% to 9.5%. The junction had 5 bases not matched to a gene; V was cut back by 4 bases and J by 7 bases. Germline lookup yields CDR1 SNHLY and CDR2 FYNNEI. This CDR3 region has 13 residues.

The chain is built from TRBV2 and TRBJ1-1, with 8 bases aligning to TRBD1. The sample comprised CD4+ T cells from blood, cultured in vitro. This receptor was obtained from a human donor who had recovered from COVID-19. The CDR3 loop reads CASSVTGTGEAFF. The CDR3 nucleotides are TGTGCCAGCAGTGTAACCGGGACAGGTGAAGCTTTCTTT.